This is a list of T cell receptor beta chains from one sample in a study of shared clonotypes between healthy human individuals. Method: immunoSEQ multiplex PCR; TCRdb's copy keeps in-frame clones and lacks some. The sample lists a few million clones, 80% to 95% occurring once. Specimen: naive CD4+ T cells from PBMCs. The receptor set was obtained from a man between 18 and 35 years old in good health. Some clones in this sample may be carry-over from other donors' samples. Each CDR3 is given with its conserved first and last residue. A D gene is named only where the DNA matches it firmly. Rows may omit the clone size; those that give it use once, few, many or a size class.

>.|.|TRBV28|TRBJ1-2
CASSTELPHGYTF
TGTGCCAGCAGTACAGAATTACCTCATGGCTACACCTTC
>.|.|TRBV28|TRBJ1-2
CASISGGREGGYTF
TGTGCCAGCATCTCTGGGGGCCGAGAGGGGGGCTACACCTTC
>TRBD1|.|TRBV11-2|TRBJ1-4
CASSRPDRGNEKLFF
TGTGCCAGCAGCAGACCGGACAGGGGGAATGAAAAACTGTTTTTT
>.|.|TRBV6-1|TRBJ2-6
CASSEYSGANVLTF
TGTGCCAGCAGTGAGTACTCTGGGGCCAACGTCCTGACTTTC
>TRBD1|.|TRBV5-1|TRBJ2-5
CASSLNRGRPETQYF
TGCGCCAGCAGCTTGAACAGGGGGCGCCCAGAGACCCAGTACTTC
>.|.|TRBV5-4|TRBJ2-3
CASNSLAVGDTQYF
TGTGCCAGCAATTCCCTGGCGGTGGGGGATACGCAGTATTTT
>.|.|TRBV29-1|TRBJ1-1
CSPTGQPNTEAFF
TGCAGCCCAACTGGACAGCCGAACACTGAAGCTTTCTTT
>.|.|TRBV18|TRBJ2-2
CASSPRGPETGELFF
TGTGCCAGCTCACCAAGGGGACCGGAAACCGGGGAGCTGTTTTTT
>.|.|TRBV19|TRBJ1-1
CASSKNRPTEAFF
TGTGCCAGTAGTAAGAATAGGCCAACTGAAGCTTTCTTT
>.|.|TRBV19|TRBJ1-1
CASSTRGANTEAFF
TGTGCCAGTAGTACCCGGGGGGCGAACACTGAAGCTTTCTTT
>.|few|TRBV7-8|TRBJ1-1
CASSSQGLNTEAFF
TGTGCCAGCAGCTCACAGGGACTGAACACTGAAGCTTTCTTT
>.|once|TRBV19|TRBJ1-5
CASSGNRDNQPQHF
TGTGCCAGTAGTGGCAACAGGGACAATCAGCCCCAGCATTTT
>TRBD1|.|TRBV30|TRBJ2-5
CAFDRAAETQYF
TGTGCCTTTGACAGGGCGGCGGAGACCCAGTACTTC
>TRBD1|.|TRBV29-1|TRBJ2-7
CSVLPGQGRYEQYF
TGCAGCGTTCTACCGGGACAGGGTCGTTACGAGCAGTACTTC
>.|.|TRBV29-1|TRBJ2-1
CSAVSSSYNEQFF
TGCAGCGCCGTCAGTAGCTCCTACAATGAGCAGTTCTTC
>TRBD2|.|TRBV9|TRBJ2-5
CASSYGPGLAMETQYF
TGTGCCAGCAGCTATGGACCGGGACTAGCAATGGAGACCCAGTACTTC
>TRBD2|.|TRBV4-1|TRBJ2-5
CASSQASGGGEETQYF
TGCGCCAGCAGCCAGGCCTCCGGGGGGGGCGAGGAGACCCAGTACTTC
>TRBD1|.|TRBV23-1|TRBJ2-1
CASSHSGTGQYNEQFF
TGCGCCAGCAGTCACTCCGGGACAGGGCAGTACAATGAGCAGTTCTTC
>.|once|TRBV7-2|TRBJ2-3
CASSLSDHVTDTQYF
TGTGCCAGCAGCTTATCGGATCACGTCACAGATACGCAGTATTTT
>.|.|TRBV7-9|TRBJ2-2
CASSLSNTNTGELFF
TGTGCCAGCAGCCTGAGTAACACGAACACCGGGGAGCTGTTTTTT
>.|once|TRBV5-6|TRBJ2-1
CASSSGGGYYNEQFF
TGTGCCAGCAGCTCCGGGGGAGGTTATTACAATGAGCAGTTCTTC
>.|.|TRBV7-2|TRBJ2-1
CASSLGTGGYEQFF
TGTGCCAGCAGCTTAGGGACTGGGGGTTATGAGCAGTTCTTC
>TRBD2|.|TRBV28|TRBJ2-3
CASSSVLAGGLGDTQYF
TGTGCCAGCAGTTCAGTCCTAGCGGGAGGTCTGGGAGATACGCAGTATTTT
>.|.|TRBV10-1|TRBJ2-7
CASSEAATSYEQYF
TGCGCCAGCAGTGAGGCCGCCACGTCCTACGAGCAGTACTTC
>.|.|TRBV19|TRBJ1-2
CASSINREAYYGYTF
TGTGCCAGTAGTATAAATCGGGAGGCGTACTATGGCTACACCTTC
>.|.|TRBV5-4|TRBJ2-7
CASSLGGFSSYEQYF
TGTGCCAGCAGCCTTGGAGGGTTCAGTTCCTACGAGCAGTACTTC
>TRBD1|once|TRBV6-5|TRBJ1-2
CASSFRTGYYGYTF
TGTGCCAGCAGTTTTCGGACAGGGTACTATGGCTACACCTTC
>TRBD2|.|TRBV5-1|TRBJ2-3
CASSLGILAGLDTQYF
TGCGCCAGCAGCTTGGGTATCCTAGCGGGGTTAGATACGCAGTATTTT